The 15 T cell receptor beta chains in this list originate from one sample, sequenced in a study of blood T cell repertoires in COVID-19. This table comes from immunoSEQ multiplex PCR, and its TCRdb copy is limited to in-frame clones, with some not included. The sample consists of some 150,000 clones, roughly 77% of them appearing once. The specimen was peripheral blood. These receptors originate from a woman between 65 and 79 years old with COVID-19, enrolled during active disease.

The chain couples TRBV28 to TRBJ2-5; perhaps TRBD2 as D (6 bases). The CDR3 loop spans 14 amino acids. Per the germline V gene, CDR1 is MDHEN and CDR2 is SYDVKM. V was pared by 5 bases and J by 2 bases, with 12 bases between. The CDR3 DNA follows: TGTGCCAGCAGTCCTCCGGGGGTACAAGAGACCCAGTACTTC. Translated: CASSPPGVQETQYF.

Turning to this clone: Compared with germline, one end of the junction differs, possibly owing to a read error. This sequence joins TRBV4-1 and TRBJ1-6; possible D gene TRBD1, 5 bases. CDR3 length: 16 residues. Germline CDR1 reads MGHRA; CDR2 reads YSYEKL. Here the CDR3 DNA reads TGCGCCAACAGCCAAGTGGGCAGGGTGAATAATTCACCCCTCCACTTT. As protein: CANSQVGRVNNSPLHF.

In this sample, this clone turned up once. The chain combines TRBV9 with TRBJ2-3; tentative D call: TRBD2 (7 bases). Trimming took off 2 bases at V and 5 bases at J, with 15 bases between the two ends. This CDR3 region has 15 residues. CDR1 is SGDLS, CDR2 YYNGEE, per germline. For the CDR3, the DNA is TGTGCCAGCAGCGTCCGGGACGGGGGGCTAGATACGCAGTATTTT. As protein: CASSVRDGGLDTQYF.

A word on this clone: This sample includes further DNA sequences coding for the same CDR3. J is TRBJ1-1 and V is TRBV6-5; possibly TRBD1 for D (6 bases). This CDR3 spans 15 amino acids. Germline V gives CDR1 MNHEY, CDR2 SVGAGI. Deletions cut 0 bases from V and 0 bases from J, with 8 bases between. The CDR3 DNA is TGTGCCAGCAGTTACTCCGGGACAATGAACACTGAAGCTTTCTTT. Residues: CASSYSGTMNTEAFF.

This clone was seen a few times. J is TRBJ2-7 and V is TRBV9; D not certain. The V gene lost 4 bases and the J gene lost 3 bases, with 8 bases spanning the gap. Germline V gene data show CDR1 as SGDLS and CDR2 as YYNGEE. The CDR3 is made up of 12 amino acids. The CDR3 spells CASSPDNYEQYF. The CDR3 nucleotides read TGTGCCAGCAGCCCAGACAACTACGAGCAGTACTTC.

The chain has TRBV7-9 and TRBJ2-7; 15 positions match TRBD2. V lost 4 bases to trimming and J lost 7 bases; unmatched junction nucleotides: 2. The CDR3 sequence is 14 residues long. The germline V gene has CDR1 SEHNR and CDR2 FQNEAQ (reference sequence). CDR3 amino acids: CASSYGLAGGEQYF. The CDR3 bases are TGTGCCAGCAGCTATGGACTAGCGGGGGGGGAGCAGTACTTC.

The genes are TRBV5-1 and TRBJ2-2; the D gene is possibly TRBD2 (5 bases). The V gene's germline CDR1 is SGHRS and CDR2 YFSETQ. V was shortened by 0 bases and J by 6 bases, with 9 bases between the two germline ends. The CDR3 runs to 14 residues. The CDR3 protein is CASSLVRGSGELFF. The CDR3 DNA reads TGCGCCAGCAGCTTGGTTCGGGGTTCCGGGGAGCTGTTTTTT.

The CDR3 coding sequence is TGTGCCAGCAGCCAAGATCTGGCGGGAGTTCAAGAGACCCAGTACTTC. It specifies CASSQDLAGVQETQYF. V usage is TRBV4-2 and J usage is TRBJ2-5; 7 bases agree with TRBD2. Germline V gives CDR1 LGHNA, CDR2 YNFKEQ. The ends lost 0 bases at V and 2 bases at J; junction bases unmatched: 6. The CDR3 extends over 16 amino acids.

The J gene is TRBJ1-1, the V gene TRBV19; the match to TRBD1 covers 7 bases. V shed 8 bases and J 1 base; nucleotides not matched to a gene: 4. The CDR3 has 13 amino acids. Per germline, CDR1 LNHDA and CDR2 SQIVND (reference sequence). The CDR3 protein is CASGGQKNTEAFF. The CDR3 region has the DNA TGTGCCAGTGGGGGACAGAAGAACACTGAAGCTTTCTTT.

V gene TRBV20-1 combines with J gene TRBJ1-4; 8 bases line up with TRBD1. The V gene's germline CDR1 is DFQATT and CDR2 SNEGSKA (reference sequence). This CDR3 contains 15 residues. Trimming at V came to 3 bases and at J to 7 bases, leaving 10 bases not matched to a gene. The CDR3 region has the DNA TGCAGTGCTAGTAGGCTGGTAGGACAGGGTGAAAAACTGTTTTTT. Translated, it gives CSASRLVGQGEKLFF.

This clone was seen a handful of times. This sequence joins TRBV25-1 and TRBJ1-5; no firm D call. The CDR3 contains 17 residues. Germline CDR1 MGHDK, CDR2 SYGVNS. V lost 4 bases to trimming and J lost 4 bases, with 20 bases between them. The CDR3 bases are TGTGCCAGCAGTGTGAGGCCTTCCATGCCGTGGAATCAGCCCCAGCATTTT. This sequence encodes CASSVRPSMPWNQPQHF.

The J gene is TRBJ2-1, the V gene TRBV30, with 8 bases lining up with TRBD2. V was pared by 8 bases and J by 0 bases, with 6 bases of the junction left unmatched. CDR1 and CDR2 from the germline V gene are GTSNPN and SVGIG (reference sequence). The CDR3 spans 14 residues. CDR3 coding DNA: TGTGCCGGACGCGGGGGGACCTCCTACAATGAGCAGTTCTTC. Translating gives CAGRGGTSYNEQFF. The variable domain in full, completed from reference TRBV30 and TRBJ2-1, reads SQTIHQWPATLVQPVGSPLSLECTVEGTSNPNLYWYRQAAGRGLQLLFYSVGIGQISSEVPQNLSASRPQDRQFILSSKKLLLSDSGFYLCAGRGGTSYNEQFFGPGTRLTVL.

CDR3 sequence (DNA): TGCAGCGCCTCTAAGACTAGCAGGGCACTGAATACGCAGTATTTT. The encoded protein is CSASKTSRALNTQYF. The gene calls are TRBV29-1 and TRBJ2-3, with TRBD2 matching over 7 bases. This CDR3 is 15 amino acids long. Looked up from germline, CDR1 is SQVTM and CDR2 is ANQGSEA. Germline trimming cut 7 bases from V and 7 bases from J; bases unmatched to any gene: 17.

This clone was detected only a few times. V and J are TRBV7-9 and TRBJ1-5; perhaps TRBD1 as D (5 bases). Between the trimmed V and J ends, which lost 5 bases and 3 bases, there was a span of 8 bases. Germline values: CDR1 SEHNR, CDR2 FQNEAQ (reference sequence). This CDR3 spans 13 amino acids. CDR3 loop: CASSTGYNQPQHF. The CDR3 DNA follows: TGTGCCAGCAGCACAGGATACAATCAGCCCCAGCATTTT.

The CDR3 reads CASSEQGQGNQPQHF. CDR3 bases: TGTGCCAGCAGTGAGCAGGGTCAGGGCAATCAGCCCCAGCATTTT. The rearrangement links TRBV6-1 to TRBJ1-5, with D perhaps TRBD1 (5 bases). CDR1 is MNHNS and CDR2 is SASEGT in the germline V gene. The V and J ends lost 3 bases and 2 bases respectively, with 11 bases between them. The CDR3 contains 15 residues.